Reported below is one T cell receptor (beta chain). This entry is derived from a study of blood T cell repertoires in COVID-19. Study as a whole: There were acute and convalescent COVID-19 samples, and they came from the United States, Italy and Spain. Sources were T cells, B-cell-depleted T cells, or PBMCs; the material itself was cDNA or gDNA.

As processed by the authors: It was from reference gene primer amplification that nucleated cell counts were estimated. The table came from immunoSEQ multiplex PCR; TCRdb's copy has only in-frame clones and leaves some out. The V and J calls and clone size come from that table; D and trimming were worked out from the DNA. This sample yields under 300,000 clones, of which approximately 87% are seen a single time; less than 8% belongs to the top ten. Source material: peripheral blood. This receptor was taken from a man in his sixties with acute or convalescent COVID-19.

CDR3: CASSLTGTSDTYEQYF. The CDR3 DNA reads as TGCGCCAGCAGCCTAACCGGGACTAGCGATACGTACGAGCAGTACTTC. The chain is built from TRBV4-3 and TRBJ2-7, with 10 bases aligning to TRBD2. The V and J ends lost 4 bases and 4 bases, in that order; junction bases with no gene match: 10. Germline values: CDR1 LGHNA, CDR2 YSLEER. The CDR3 covers 16 residues.